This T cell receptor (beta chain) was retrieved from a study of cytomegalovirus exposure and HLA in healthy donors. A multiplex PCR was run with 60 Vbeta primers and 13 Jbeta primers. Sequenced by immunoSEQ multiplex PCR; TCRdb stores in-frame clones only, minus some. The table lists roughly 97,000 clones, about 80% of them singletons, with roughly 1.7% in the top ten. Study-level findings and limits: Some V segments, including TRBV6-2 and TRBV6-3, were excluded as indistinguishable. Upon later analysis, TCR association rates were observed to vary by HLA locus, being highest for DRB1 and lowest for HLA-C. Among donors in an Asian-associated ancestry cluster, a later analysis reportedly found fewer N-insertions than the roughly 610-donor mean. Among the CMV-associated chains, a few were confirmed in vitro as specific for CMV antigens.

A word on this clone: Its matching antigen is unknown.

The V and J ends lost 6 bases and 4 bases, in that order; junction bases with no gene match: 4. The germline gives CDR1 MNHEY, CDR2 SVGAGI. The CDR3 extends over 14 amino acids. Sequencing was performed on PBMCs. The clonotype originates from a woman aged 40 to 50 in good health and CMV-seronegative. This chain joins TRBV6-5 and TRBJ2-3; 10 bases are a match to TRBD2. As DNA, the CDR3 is TGTGCCAGCAGCCAGCGGGAGGGCGCAGATACGCAGTATTTT. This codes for CASSQREGADTQYF.